This TCR beta chain was documented in a study of patients and donors after allogeneic stem cell transplantation. With V trimmed by 6 bases and J by 5 bases, 8 bases remained unmatched. This CDR3 is 14 amino acids long. TCRdb passed the RT-PCR reads through MiXCR, listing each CDR3 protein once. Of about a million distinct CDR3 sequences detected, roughly 18% appear once; the ten largest clones hold 6%. The chain employs TRBV12-3 or TRBV12-4 and TRBJ2-5; TRBD2 matches at 8 bases. The specimen sequenced was blood, either unsorted or a sorted T cell fraction (not recorded which). This clonotype was sampled from a human donor who was either an allogeneic HSCT recipient or a stem cell or donor lymphocyte infusion donor (not recorded which). It is not recorded whose cells these are; they may come from a transplant donor. CDR3 amino acids: CASSRAGGWETQYF. The CDR3 DNA reads as TGTGCCAGCAGCCGTGCGGGGGGCTGGGAGACCCAGTACTTC.